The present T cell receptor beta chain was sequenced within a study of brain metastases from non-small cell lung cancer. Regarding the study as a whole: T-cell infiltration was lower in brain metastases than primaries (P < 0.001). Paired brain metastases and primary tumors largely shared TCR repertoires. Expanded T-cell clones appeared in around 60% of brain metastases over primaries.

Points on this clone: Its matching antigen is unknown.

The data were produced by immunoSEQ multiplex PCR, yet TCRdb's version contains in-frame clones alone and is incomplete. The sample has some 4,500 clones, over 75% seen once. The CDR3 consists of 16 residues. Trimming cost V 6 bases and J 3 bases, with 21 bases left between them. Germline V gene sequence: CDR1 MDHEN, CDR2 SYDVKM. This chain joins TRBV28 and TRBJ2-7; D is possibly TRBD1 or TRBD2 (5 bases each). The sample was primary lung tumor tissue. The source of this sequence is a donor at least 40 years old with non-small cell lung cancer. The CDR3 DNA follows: TGTGCCAGCAGAAGATCGGGGACCTCTGCTTTCTACGAGCAGTACTTC. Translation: CASRRSGTSAFYEQYF.